This passage covers 27 T cell receptor beta chains from one sample sequenced in a study of T cell clones after liver transplantation. Method: immunoSEQ multiplex PCR; TCRdb's copy keeps in-frame clones and lacks some. Of roughly 80,000 clones in the sample, around four fifths are singletons; the top ten hold 2.5% to 3.5%. The sequencing here drew on CD4+ T cells from blood, taken at the 22-month timepoint. These receptors originate from a human patient who received a liver transplant. Some T cells may arise from the graft donor.

CDR3 protein: CASASGTNTGELFF. In DNA, the CDR3 is TGTGCCAGTGCGAGCGGGACGAACACCGGGGAGCTGTTTTTT. The chain uses TRBV19 and TRBJ2-2, with TRBD2 matching 7 bases. Germline V gives CDR1 LNHDA, CDR2 SQIVND (reference sequence). V trimming: 8 bases; J trimming: 0 bases; junction bases outside the gene matches: 3. This CDR3 is 14 amino acids long. Looking up the rest from reference TRBV19 and TRBJ2-2 gives the full variable domain: DGGITQSPKYLFRKEGQNVTLSCEQNLNHDAMYWYRQDPGQGLRLIYYSQIVNDFQKGDIAEGYSVSREKKESFPLTVTSAQKNPTAFYLCASASGTNTGELFFGEGSRLTVL.

The genes are TRBV19 and TRBJ2-1, with 10 bases lining up with TRBD1. V was pared by 4 bases and J by 5 bases, with 11 bases of the junction left unmatched. CDR1 and CDR2 (germline): LNHDA, SQIVND (reference sequence). This CDR3 spans 17 amino acids. The DNA of the CDR3 is TGTGCCAGTAGTACCCATTTCCGGGACAGGGGAAACAATGAGCAGTTCTTC. It specifies CASSTHFRDRGNNEQFF.

This clone was detected only a few times. This rearrangement joins TRBV11-2 to TRBJ2-7, with D perhaps TRBD1 (5 bases). With 2 bases removed from V and 3 bases from J, the gap between germline ends came to 8 bases. The CDR3 runs 13 residues. Per germline, CDR1 SGHAT and CDR2 FQNNGV. In DNA form, the CDR3 reads TGTGCCAGCAGCTTATCAGGGCACTACGAGCAGTACTTC. Its translation: CASSLSGHYEQYF.

The chain uses TRBV28 and TRBJ1-3, with D perhaps matching TRBD1 (6 bases). V was cut by 4 bases and J by 3 bases, with 10 bases left in between. Germline V gene sequence: CDR1 MDHEN, CDR2 SYDVKM. CDR3 length: 14 residues. Here the CDR3 DNA reads TGTGCCAGCAGTTCCACAGGGTATGGAAACACCATATATTTT. It codes for CASSSTGYGNTIYF.

CDR3 loop: CSAHLGGVDTGELFF. CDR3 coding DNA: TGCAGCGCACACCTCGGGGGGGTGGATACCGGGGAGCTGTTTTTT. V and J are TRBV29-1 and TRBJ2-2; 8 bases map to TRBD2. The V gene's germline CDR1 is SQVTM and CDR2 ANQGSEA. With 7 bases clipped from V and 5 bases from J, the junction kept 12 bases outside the gene matches. The length of the CDR3 is 15 residues.

The rearrangement links TRBV30 to TRBJ2-3; the match to TRBD1 covers 8 bases. The CDR3 is 14 amino acids. The V segment lost 5 bases and the J segment 0 bases; nucleotides outside the gene matches: 4. Per the germline V gene, CDR1 is GTSNPN and CDR2 is SVGIG (reference sequence). The CDR3 DNA follows: TGTGCCTGGGGACAGGGTGGAAGCACAGATACGCAGTATTTT. This gives the protein CAWGQGGSTDTQYF.

The V gene is TRBV7-3, the J gene TRBJ2-2; perhaps TRBD1 as D (5 bases). CDR1 SGHTA and CDR2 FQGTGA come from the germline V gene. V was pared by 6 bases and J by 7 bases, with 15 bases between. The CDR3 consists of 14 residues. In DNA form, the CDR3 reads TGTGCCAGCAGGCACGATTTAGGGGTCGGGGAGCTGTTTTTT. Its translation: CASRHDLGVGELFF.

The chain carries TRBV20-1 and TRBJ2-7; 8 bases are shared with TRBD2. With V trimmed by 5 bases and J by 7 bases, 4 bases remained unmatched. Germline-derived CDR1 and CDR2 are DFQATT and SNEGSKA (reference sequence). The CDR3 covers 11 residues. CDR3 nucleotides: TGCAGTGCTGGGGGGACTAGGGAGCAGTACTTC. Protein product: CSAGGTREQYF.

The rearrangement uses TRBV5-1 and TRBJ2-5, with 9 bases identical to TRBD1. The J segment lost 5 bases and the V segment lost 4 bases, leaving 12 bases of the junction unmatched. The CDR3 sequence is 16 residues long. Germline V gene data show CDR1 as SGHRS and CDR2 as YFSETQ. CDR3 protein: CASSPGPGQGSETQYF. Here the CDR3 DNA reads TGCGCCAGCAGCCCGGGGCCGGGACAGGGATCGGAGACCCAGTACTTC.

This clone has a single count. The CDR3 region has the DNA TGCGCCAGCAGCTGGACAGGGGGGTATTACAATGAGCAGTTCTTC. Protein: CASSWTGGYYNEQFF. The rearrangement joins TRBV5-1 to TRBJ2-1; 10 nucleotides agree with TRBD1. This CDR3 comprises 15 residues. The V segment lost 3 bases and the J segment 4 bases; nucleotides outside the gene matches: 4. CDR1 is SGHRS, CDR2 YFSETQ, per germline.

The rearrangement uses TRBV2 and TRBJ1-2; maybe TRBD1 (5 bases). The V gene lost 7 bases and the J gene lost 5 bases, with 14 bases spanning the gap. CDR3 length: 13 residues. Germline-derived CDR1 and CDR2 are SNHLY and FYNNEI. The CDR3 protein is CASIPRGIYGYTF. The CDR3 DNA is TGTGCCAGCATTCCCCGGGGGATTTATGGCTACACCTTC.

The chain couples TRBV9 to TRBJ1-4, with no clear D. V was pared by 2 bases and J by 6 bases, with 11 bases between. Germline V gives CDR1 SGDLS, CDR2 YYNGEE. This CDR3 spans 14 amino acids. CDR3 region: CASSVGPLDEKLFF. CDR3 in DNA: TGTGCCAGCAGCGTGGGCCCCTTGGATGAAAAACTGTTTTTT.

This clone was detected a few times. The chain combines TRBV9 with TRBJ2-7, with D perhaps TRBD1 (6 bases). This CDR3 has 15 residues. From germline, CDR1 is SGDLS and CDR2 YYNGEE. Trimming took 0 bases from V and 6 from J, leaving 16 bases between them. The chain's CDR3 is CASSVGQDPLGEQYF. The CDR3 DNA is TGTGCCAGCAGCGTAGGACAGGATCCACTAGGCGAGCAGTACTTC.

This chain connects TRBV7-9 to TRBJ2-2, with D unclear. V lost 3 bases, J lost 0 bases, and 5 bases lay in between. The CDR3 contains 14 residues. Germline lookup yields CDR1 SEHNR and CDR2 FQNEAQ (reference sequence). CDR3 nucleotide sequence: TGTGCCAGCAGCTTTCCGCCGAACACCGGGGAGCTGTTTTTT. Encoded protein: CASSFPPNTGELFF. Drawing the rest from reference TRBV7-9 and TRBJ2-2, the complete variable domain is DTGVSQNPRHKITKRGQNVTFRCDPISEHNRLYWYRQTLGQGPEFLTYFQNEAQLEKSRLLSDRFSAERPKGSFSTLEIQRTEQGDSAMYLCASSFPPNTGELFFGEGSRLTVL.

CDR3 protein: CASRVPWETQYF. CDR3 in DNA: TGTGCCAGCAGGGTCCCGTGGGAGACCCAGTACTTC. The chain joins TRBV25-1 to TRBJ2-5; D ambiguous. Trimming left V 6 bases short and J 5 bases short, with 10 bases between. Germline CDR1 is MGHDK and CDR2 is SYGVNS. The CDR3 covers 12 residues. The entire variable domain, with the rest obtained from reference TRBV25-1 and TRBJ2-5, is as follows: EADIYQTPRYLVIGTGKKITLECSQTMGHDKMYWYQQDPGMELHLIHYSYGVNSTEKGDLSSESTVSRIRTEHFPLTLESARPSHTSQYLCASRVPWETQYFGPGTRLLVL.

This chain links TRBV5-3 with TRBJ2-3; perhaps TRBD2 as D (6 bases). TRBV5-3 is sorted into the ORF group, with uncertain function. Trimming pared 7 bases from V and 3 bases from J, leaving 12 bases between. CDR3 length: 13 residues. CDR3 in DNA: TGTGCCAGAGGTGGGGGAGGAACAGATACGCAGTATTTT. Its translation: CARGGGGTDTQYF.

The rearrangement uses TRBV18 and TRBJ1-4; D not resolved. Trimming took 6 bases from V and 7 from J, leaving 12 bases between them. This CDR3 is 13 amino acids long. The germline V gene encodes CDR1 KGHSH and CDR2 LQKENI. This CDR3 is CASSNREGEKLFF. The DNA for the CDR3 is TGTGCCAGCTCGAACCGGGAGGGTGAAAAACTGTTTTTT.

This clone was detected a few times. The V call is TRBV7-2, the J call TRBJ1-1, with D uncertain. V was cut by 3 bases and J by 6 bases, with 8 bases left in between. Per the germline V gene, CDR1 is SGHTA and CDR2 is FQGNSA. This CDR3 is 12 amino acids long. This CDR3 is CASSFSRAEAFF. In DNA, the CDR3 is TGTGCCAGCAGCTTTAGTAGAGCTGAAGCTTTCTTT.

Worth noting for this clone: The junction and the germline gene differ at one end; a read error may be behind it. The rearrangement joins TRBV4-3 to TRBJ1-2; D uncertain. The germline CDR1 and CDR2 sequences are LGHNA and YSLEER. This CDR3 region has 15 residues. CDR3 loop: CASSQDEGRSYGHTF. The CDR3 DNA follows: TGCGCCAGCAGCCAAGATGAGGGCAGGTCGTATGGCCACACCTTC.

The chain recombines TRBV27 with TRBJ2-1; possibly TRBD2 for D (7 bases). Per the germline V gene, CDR1 is MNHEY and CDR2 is SMNVEV (reference sequence). This CDR3 contains 15 residues. V was shortened by 5 bases and J by 5 bases, with 16 bases between the two germline ends. The CDR3 sequence: CASSGLRGANNEQFF. In DNA form, the CDR3 reads TGTGCCAGCAGTGGCCTACGGGGGGCTAACAATGAGCAGTTCTTC.

The V and J genes are TRBV10-1 and TRBJ2-7, with 8 bases matching TRBD2. Germline-derived CDR1 and CDR2 are WNHNN and SYGVQD (reference sequence). The CDR3 is 15 residues long. Trimming cost V 11 bases and J 5 bases; bases outside gene matches: 17. The CDR3 spells CAEELSGGGPHEQYF. The DNA for the CDR3 is TGCGCCGAAGAGCTGAGCGGCGGGGGGCCCCACGAGCAGTACTTC.

This chain joins TRBV9 and TRBJ1-3, with D tentatively TRBD1 (5 bases). Germline V gene lookup returns CDR1 SGDLS and CDR2 YYNGEE. The length of the CDR3 is 14 residues. V was clipped by 0 bases and J by 3 bases, with 7 bases between them. The CDR3 protein is CASSVGGDGNTIYF. The CDR3 DNA follows: TGTGCCAGCAGCGTAGGAGGGGATGGAAACACCATATATTTT.

The V and J genes are TRBV7-2 and TRBJ2-5; D is undetermined. The V end was cut by 4 bases, the J end by 5 bases, with 8 bases between. CDR1 SGHTA and CDR2 FQGNSA come from the germline V gene. This CDR3 comprises 12 residues. CDR3: CASSYLAETQYF. The CDR3 DNA reads as TGTGCCAGCAGCTACCTGGCCGAGACCCAGTACTTC.

Note on this clone: The junction does not match germline at one end; this may be a read error. The chain uses TRBV7-7 and TRBJ1-3; D remains ambiguous. The CDR3 totals 15 residues. CDR1 and CDR2 (germline): SSHAT, FNYEAQ (reference sequence). CDR3 sequence (DNA): TGTGCTAGCAGCCCCGGGCCGACCTCTGGAAACACCATATATTTT. This encodes CASSPGPTSGNTIYF.

This chain connects TRBV27 to TRBJ2-5; possibly TRBD2 for D (6 bases). Germline V gene data show CDR1 as MNHEY and CDR2 as SMNVEV (reference sequence). With 2 bases removed from V and 7 bases from J, the gap between germline ends came to 11 bases. This CDR3 region has 13 residues. DNA of the CDR3: TGTGCCAGCAGTTTAGGAAGGAGGGGGACCCAGTACTTC. It codes for CASSLGRRGTQYF.

The V and J genes are TRBV5-6 and TRBJ2-3, with D possibly matching TRBD2 (7 bases). CDR3 length equals 17 residues. The germline V gene has CDR1 SGHDT and CDR2 YYEEEE. V dropped 1 base and J dropped 0 bases, with 15 bases sitting between them. The CDR3 DNA follows: TGTGCCAGCAGCTTGTGGGGGGGCGTTTCTAGCACAGATACGCAGTATTTT. Translation gives CASSLWGGVSSTDTQYF.

J is TRBJ2-5 and V is TRBV30; possibly TRBD1 for D (5 bases). V was pared by 4 bases and J by 6 bases, with 9 bases between. The germline V gene encodes CDR1 GTSNPN and CDR2 SVGIG (reference sequence). The CDR3 has 11 amino acids. The CDR3 nucleotides read TGTGCCTGGACCAGGGTCAAGACCCAGTACTTC. Protein sequence: CAWTRVKTQYF.